This T cell receptor (beta chain) was recovered during a study of blood T cell repertoires in COVID-19. The CDR3 contains 15 residues. The trim removed 5 bases at V and 4 bases at J, leaving 7 bases unmatched. From germline, CDR1 is SGHAT and CDR2 FQNNGV. In the original analysis: Nucleated cell number was recorded as an estimate derived from reference gene primer amplification. Profiled with immunoSEQ multiplex PCR; TCRdb holds only in-frame clones, not every one. From that table come the V and J calls and clone size; the DNA was used to work out D and trimming. The sample carries approximately 470,000 clones, 87% recorded once. Recovered participants had two consecutive negative NP/OP PCR tests, healthcare professional clearance, or symptom resolution.

The receptor comes from a woman aged 18-29 years who had recovered from COVID-19. The chain recombines TRBV11-2 with TRBJ2-3; TRBD1 agrees at 9 bases. Sequenced input: PBMCs or T cells enriched from blood (not recorded which). CDR3 in amino acids: CASSRNRQGADTQYF. The CDR3 region has the DNA TGTGCCAGCAGCCGAAACCGACAGGGGGCAGATACGCAGTATTTT.